A single sample gave rise to the 14 T cell receptor beta chains below, sequenced in a study of Tregs in tolerant kidney transplant recipients (dated by TCRdb to the late 2010s). What this sample's time point label stands for: blood sample drawn before combined kidney and bone marrow transplant. Receptor libraries were prepared by the immunoSEQ multiplex PCR assay. Here the immuneACCESS table is served through TCRdb, limited to in-frame sequences with V and J called. Missing clones are a known gap in these copies; in checked studies unresolved V genes cover under half, and the rest lacks a known reason. The sample includes nearly 15,000 clones, with 80% observed a single time. The ten largest clonotypes hold approximately 2% of the sample. The sequences come from Tregs from blood, collected before the transplant. The receptors originated from a human donor who received a combined kidney and bone marrow transplant.

This clone appeared a few times. The chain has TRBV29-1 and TRBJ1-2; 7 bases line up with TRBD1. Germline CDR1 SQVTM, CDR2 ANQGSEA. The CDR3 covers 16 residues. The J segment lost 1 base and the V segment lost 6 bases, leaving 14 bases of the junction unmatched. The CDR3 loop is CSVGPQGLRFNYGYTF. The CDR3 coding sequence is TGCAGCGTCGGACCACAGGGGCTAAGGTTTAACTATGGCTACACCTTC.

The chain links TRBV6-6 to TRBJ1-5; weak D call: TRBD1 (6 bases). Trimming took off 2 bases at V and 1 base at J, with 6 bases between the two ends. The CDR3 is 14 residues long. The germline V gene has CDR1 MNHNY and CDR2 SVGAGI (reference sequence). The CDR3 coding sequence is TGTGCCAGCAGTTACGACAGGAGCAATCAGCCCCAGCATTTT. The encoded protein is CASSYDRSNQPQHF.

This clone was observed once. The rearrangement uses TRBV6-1 and TRBJ1-4; D gene unclear. CDR3 size: 13 residues. V was trimmed by 5 bases and J by 7 bases, leaving 11 bases between them. Germline values: CDR1 MNHNS, CDR2 SASEGT. The CDR3 loop reads CASSLRGGEKLFF. CDR3 in DNA: TGTGCCAGCAGTCTCCGGGGAGGTGAAAAACTGTTTTTT.

The J gene is TRBJ1-2, the V gene TRBV2; D gene uncertain. Germline V lookup: CDR1 SNHLY, CDR2 FYNNEI. The CDR3 totals 14 residues. The germline V and J ends were trimmed by 2 bases and 5 bases, with 12 bases remaining between them. CDR3 in DNA: TGTGCCAGCAGTGAATACTCAGGAACTTATGGCTACACCTTC. This encodes CASSEYSGTYGYTF.

The chain uses TRBV19 and TRBJ2-1; TRBD1 might be the D (6 bases). There are 15 residues in the CDR3. V lost 3 bases and J 0 bases, leaving 9 bases between the germline ends. Germline CDR1 LNHDA, CDR2 SQIVND (reference sequence). The CDR3 spells CASSIWDTSYNEQFF. CDR3 DNA: TGTGCCAGTAGTATCTGGGACACCTCCTACAATGAGCAGTTCTTC.

The chain carries TRBV18 and TRBJ1-1; 9 bases map to TRBD1. This CDR3 comprises 16 residues. The germline gives CDR1 KGHSH, CDR2 LQKENI. V lost 1 base, J lost 1 base, and 4 bases stayed unmatched. In DNA form, the CDR3 reads TGTGCCAGCTCACCACTAGGACAGGGGCCGAACACTGAAGCTTTCTTT. Translation gives CASSPLGQGPNTEAFF.

This clone appeared a few times. V gene TRBV5-4 combines with J gene TRBJ1-6; 11 nucleotides match TRBD1. Germline V gives CDR1 SGHNT, CDR2 YYREEE (reference sequence). The CDR3 consists of 15 residues. V lost 0 bases and J lost 14; bases outside the gene matches: 7. CDR3 residues: CASSLGGQGDLTLHF. The CDR3 DNA sequence: TGTGCCAGCAGCTTGGGGGGACAGGGGGACCTCACCCTCCACTTT.

This chain joins TRBV29-1 and TRBJ2-1; D call uncertain. Trimming removed 4 bases at V and 1 base at J, with 8 bases between. Looked up from germline, CDR1 is SQVTM and CDR2 is ANQGSEA. The CDR3 consists of 13 residues. CDR3 nucleotides: TGCAGCGTTGCTCTATCTTCCTACAATGAGCAGTTCTTC. Translating it yields CSVALSSYNEQFF.

The chain uses TRBV19 and TRBJ1-5; D may be TRBD1 (6 bases). The germline V and J ends were trimmed by 5 bases and 6 bases, with 14 bases remaining between them. The germline V gene has CDR1 LNHDA and CDR2 SQIVND (reference sequence). This CDR3 spans 14 amino acids. The CDR3 DNA sequence: TGTGCCAGTAGTGACCGCCCAGGGGCTCAGCCCCAGCATTTT. Its translation is CASSDRPGAQPQHF.

This chain connects TRBV28 to TRBJ1-5, with 7 bases that match TRBD1. V lost 5 bases and J lost 5; bases outside the gene matches: 6. The germline gives CDR1 MDHEN, CDR2 SYDVKM. The CDR3 runs 14 residues. CDR3 DNA: TGTGCCAGCAGTCTCGGGACAGCTTATCAGCCCCAGCATTTT. Its translation: CASSLGTAYQPQHF. Drawing the rest from reference TRBV28 and TRBJ1-5, the complete variable domain is DVKVTQSSRYLVKRTGEKVFLECVQDMDHENMFWYRQDPGLGLRLIYFSYDVKMKEKGDIPEGYSVSREKKERFSLILESASTNQTSMYLCASSLGTAYQPQHFGDGTRLSIL.

This clone has just a few counts. The V gene is TRBV6-6, the J gene TRBJ2-7, with TRBD1 matching over 8 bases. Germline V gene data show CDR1 as MNHNY and CDR2 as SVGAGI (reference sequence). The CDR3 sequence is 13 residues long. V dropped 6 bases and J dropped 4; count of bases not matched to a gene: 5. CDR3 nucleotide sequence: TGTGCCAGCAGGGATACAGGGGGGTACGAGCAGTACTTC. Translated, it gives CASRDTGGYEQYF.

This chain joins TRBV6-1 and TRBJ2-7; 9 bases line up with TRBD2. The V gene end was trimmed by 8 bases and the J gene end by 0 bases; junction bases not matched to a gene: 8. The CDR3 length is 15 residues. Germline CDR1 and CDR2: MNHNS and SASEGT. The CDR3 sequence is CASSIAGDSSYEQYF. The CDR3 DNA is TGTGCCAGCTCAATAGCGGGGGATAGCTCCTACGAGCAGTACTTC.

The V and J genes are TRBV30 and TRBJ2-7, with TRBD2 identical over 8 bases. CDR1 and CDR2 from the germline V gene are GTSNPN and SVGIG (reference sequence). With V trimmed by 4 bases and J by 0 bases, 2 bases remained unmatched. This CDR3 has 13 residues. CDR3 DNA sequence: TGTGCCTGGATTAGCGGGACCTCCTACGAGCAGTACTTC. Translating it yields CAWISGTSYEQYF. Complete variable domain (other parts from reference TRBV30 and TRBJ2-7): SQTIHQWPATLVQPVGSPLSLECTVEGTSNPNLYWYRQAAGRGLQLLFYSVGIGQISSEVPQNLSASRPQDRQFILSSKKLLLSDSGFYLCAWISGTSYEQYFGPGTRLTVT.

This clone was observed once. The chain recombines TRBV29-1 with TRBJ2-1; 8 bases fit TRBD2. The CDR3 is 16 residues long. The germline CDR1 and CDR2 sequences are SQVTM and ANQGSEA. The V segment lost 5 bases and the J segment 7 bases; nucleotides outside the gene matches: 16. CDR3 region: CSVYPAGTRGPNEQFF. CDR3 nucleotides: TGCAGCGTTTACCCTGCCGGGACTAGGGGCCCTAATGAGCAGTTCTTC.